These 25 T cell receptor beta chains were sequenced from one sample in a study of T and B cells in COVID-19 patients. BIOMED2 TRB-A/B primer pools were used in multiplex TRB PCR. TCRdb passed the multiplex PCR reads through MiXCR, listing each CDR3 protein once. The sample lists around 16,000 distinct CDR3 sequences, around 28% occurring once. Each TRB amplification used about 220-500 ng of genomic DNA from blood. Sequencing used blood. Receptors were obtained from a human donor who had recovered from COVID-19.

In its sample, this clonotype was seen a few times. The gene calls are TRBV15 and TRBJ2-1; D might be TRBD1 or TRBD2, each matching 6 bases. CDR1 is LNHNV and CDR2 is YYDKDF in the germline V gene (reference sequence). Trimming pared 5 bases from V and 7 bases from J, leaving 18 bases between. The length of the CDR3 is 15 residues. The CDR3 nucleotides read TGTGCCACCAGCGGGGGGCGAGGGATCAAGAATGAGCAGTTCTTC. Residues: CATSGGRGIKNEQFF.

The chain employs TRBV5-6 and TRBJ1-1; D perhaps matches TRBD1 (6 bases). CDR3 length: 15 amino acids. Trimming left V 2 bases short and J 1 base short, with 12 bases between. Germline-derived CDR1 and CDR2 are SGHDT and YYEEEE. The CDR3 DNA is TGTGCCAGCAGCTTATTGAGCAGGGGGAACACTGAAGCTTTCTTT. Its translation is CASSLLSRGNTEAFF.

This clonotype was counted only a few times. The chain couples TRBV5-6 to TRBJ1-2; no reliable D call. V lost 6 bases and J lost 0, with 12 bases in between. In germline, CDR1 is SGHDT, CDR2 YYEEEE. The CDR3 is made up of 14 amino acids. The CDR3 reads CASIRERANYGYTF. CDR3 in DNA: TGTGCCAGCATTAGAGAGAGGGCTAACTATGGCTACACCTTC. Supplemented by reference TRBV5-6 and TRBJ1-2, the full variable domain reads DAGVTQSPTHLIKTRGQQVTLRCSPKSGHDTVSWYQQALGQGPQFIFQYYEEEERQRGNFPDRFSGHQFPNYSSELNVNALLLGDSALYLCASIRERANYGYTFGSGTRLTVV.

The chain carries TRBV24-1 and TRBJ2-1; perhaps TRBD2 as D (5 bases). Deletions cut 7 bases from V and 9 bases from J, with 15 bases between. This CDR3 has 13 residues. Germline values: CDR1 KGHDR, CDR2 SFDVKD. CDR3 residues: CATRRATSAEQFF. The CDR3 DNA follows: TGTGCCACCAGGAGGGCCACTTCCGCTGAGCAGTTCTTC.

As to this clonotype: A single base separates this from a much larger clone, so it may be a read error. This chain connects TRBV15 to TRBJ2-3; TRBD2 agrees at 12 bases. The CDR3 extends over 16 amino acids. Germline V gene data show CDR1 as LNHNV and CDR2 as YYDKDF (reference sequence). The CDR3 sequence: CATSTRLAGATATQYF. CDR3 nucleotide sequence: TGTGCCACCAGCACCAGACTAGCGGGAGCCACAGCTACGCAGTATTTT.

CDR3 coding DNA: TGTGCCATCGGACAGGGAGCCTGGAATGAGCAGTTCTTC. Protein product: CAIGQGAWNEQFF. V usage is TRBV6-2 or TRBV6-3 and J usage is TRBJ2-1; 8 bases map to TRBD1. Germline lookup yields CDR1 MNHEY and CDR2 SVGEGT. V lost 10 bases to trimming and J lost 7 bases; unmatched junction nucleotides: 9. The CDR3 extends over 13 amino acids.

V usage is TRBV6-1 and J usage is TRBJ2-1; 12 bases match TRBD2. The V gene end was trimmed by 3 bases and the J gene end by 9 bases; junction bases not matched to a gene: 6. The CDR3 length is 15 residues. From germline, CDR1 is MNHNS and CDR2 SASEGT. CDR3 nucleotides: TGTGCCAGCAGTGACCCTAGCGGGGGGGCCATTGAGCAGTTCTTC. It codes for CASSDPSGGAIEQFF.

In this sample, this clonotype turned up a few times. The V and J genes are TRBV7-9 and TRBJ2-7, with D unclear. Per germline, CDR1 SEHNR and CDR2 FQNEAQ (reference sequence). The V end was cut by 5 bases, the J end by 7 bases, with 21 bases between. There are 15 residues in the CDR3. The CDR3 loop reads CASSPTSSDLLEQYF. DNA of the CDR3: TGTGCCAGCAGCCCCACCTCTTCAGACCTGTTGGAGCAGTACTTC. Based on the CDR3 plus reference TRBV7-9 and TRBJ2-7, the full variable domain is DTGVSQNPRHKITKRGQNVTFRCDPISEHNRLYWYRQTLGQGPEFLTYFQNEAQLEKSRLLSDRFSAERPKGSFSTLEIQRTEQGDSAMYLCASSPTSSDLLEQYFGPGTRLTVT.

This clonotype was counted between two and nine times. This chain connects TRBV18 to TRBJ1-2, with D unclear. This CDR3 has 14 residues. The ends were cut back, 0 bases at V and 7 bases at J, with 12 bases in the middle. Germline loops: CDR1 KGHSH, CDR2 LQKENI. CDR3 in amino acids: CASSPPSVPSGYTF. CDR3 nucleotides: TGTGCCAGCTCACCACCGTCCGTACCCTCTGGCTACACCTTC.

The gene calls are TRBV12-3 or TRBV12-4 and TRBJ1-2, with 11 bases fitting TRBD1. CDR3 size: 14 residues. The V segment lost 2 bases and the J segment 7 bases; nucleotides outside the gene matches: 3. CDR3 loop: CASSLRDRGFGYTF. In DNA form, the CDR3 reads TGTGCCAGCAGTTTACGGGACAGGGGGTTTGGCTACACCTTC.

This clonotype was seen only a few times. The CDR3 sequence is CASSLGGGSTYEQYF. CDR3 coding DNA: TGTGCCAGCAGCTTGGGAGGAGGGTCAACCTACGAGCAGTACTTC. The chain employs TRBV5-6 and TRBJ2-7; D perhaps matches TRBD2 (6 bases). Germline V gene sequence: CDR1 SGHDT, CDR2 YYEEEE. The CDR3 extends over 15 amino acids. With 0 bases removed from V and 2 bases from J, the gap between germline ends came to 12 bases. The variable domain in full, completed from reference TRBV5-6 and TRBJ2-7, reads DAGVTQSPTHLIKTRGQQVTLRCSPKSGHDTVSWYQQALGQGPQFIFQYYEEEERQRGNFPDRFSGHQFPNYSSELNVNALLLGDSALYLCASSLGGGSTYEQYFGPGTRLTVT.

This sequence joins TRBV12-3 or TRBV12-4 and TRBJ2-5, with 9 bases matching TRBD2. The V segment lost 6 bases and the J segment 4 bases; nucleotides outside the gene matches: 9. The CDR3 is 15 residues long. The chain's CDR3 is CASSRSGGEGETQYF. CDR3 DNA: TGTGCCAGCAGCCGTAGCGGGGGAGAGGGAGAGACCCAGTACTTC.

By sample share, this clonotype is medium-sized. This chain uses TRBV19 with TRBJ2-5; 7 bases agree with TRBD1. The CDR3 extends over 17 amino acids. The germline V gene has CDR1 LNHDA and CDR2 SQIVND (reference sequence). The V segment lost 5 bases and the J segment 7 bases; nucleotides outside the gene matches: 19. CDR3 nucleotide sequence: TGTGCCAGTAGTCCTAGACGAGACAGGGAATTCGAGGCGACCCAGTACTTC. It specifies CASSPRRDREFEATQYF.

The rearrangement links TRBV7-2 to TRBJ2-5, with D maybe TRBD2 (5 bases). This CDR3 contains 15 residues. Germline V gives CDR1 SGHTA, CDR2 FQGNSA. V was trimmed by 1 base and J by 3 bases, leaving 12 bases between them. The CDR3 coding sequence is TGTGCCAGCAGCTTAGGTACCGTGACTAAAGAGACCCAGTACTTC. It specifies CASSLGTVTKETQYF.

The V gene is TRBV19, the J gene TRBJ1-1, with a possible D match to TRBD1 (5 bases). The CDR3 is made up of 14 amino acids. CDR1 and CDR2 (germline): LNHDA, SQIVND (reference sequence). Trimming took off 3 bases at V and 0 bases at J, with 8 bases between the two ends. CDR3 DNA: TGTGCCAGTAGTATCACAGGTTTGAACACTGAAGCTTTCTTT. This translates into CASSITGLNTEAFF.

V usage is TRBV20-1 and J usage is TRBJ2-7, with TRBD1 matching over 7 bases. The CDR3 extends over 14 amino acids. V lost 3 bases, J lost 5 bases, and 10 bases stayed unmatched. CDR1 is DFQATT and CDR2 is SNEGSKA in the germline V gene (reference sequence). Here the CDR3 DNA reads TGCAGTGCTAGGAGGGGACAGCTCTTCCACGAGCAGTACTTC. It translates to CSARRGQLFHEQYF.

This clonotype was recorded at least ten times. V gene TRBV12-3 or TRBV12-4 combines with J gene TRBJ2-2; D is tentatively TRBD1 or TRBD2 (5 bases each). The V gene lost 6 bases and the J gene lost 1 base, with 12 bases spanning the gap. The CDR3 is 15 residues long. The CDR3 here is CASRIRGENTGELFF. The CDR3 region has the DNA TGTGCCAGCAGGATACGGGGCGAGAACACCGGGGAGCTGTTTTTT.

This clonotype was detected only a few times. This rearrangement joins TRBV15 to TRBJ1-3; D is uncertain. V lost 1 base and J 1 base, leaving 5 bases between the germline ends. CDR3 size: 14 residues. Germline V gives CDR1 LNHNV, CDR2 YYDKDF (reference sequence). The CDR3 spells CATSRAGSGNTIYF. The CDR3 DNA sequence: TGTGCCACCAGCAGAGCCGGTTCTGGAAACACCATATATTTT.

There are a few counts of this clonotype. V is TRBV6-2 or TRBV6-3 and J is TRBJ2-7; TRBD2 matches at 11 bases. The CDR3 runs to 15 residues. The germline V gene encodes CDR1 MNHEY and CDR2 SVGEGT. V dropped 6 bases and J dropped 4; count of bases not matched to a gene: 8. The CDR3 loop reads CASRSSGTSGYEQYF. Here the CDR3 DNA reads TGTGCCAGCAGATCCTCCGGGACTAGCGGTTACGAGCAGTACTTC.

The chain uses TRBV5-1 and TRBJ2-1; possibly TRBD1 or TRBD2 for D (5 bases each). The length of the CDR3 is 12 residues. The V end lost 1 base, the J end lost 12 bases, and 11 bases lay between the germline ends. The germline V gene encodes CDR1 SGHRS and CDR2 YFSETQ. CDR3 in DNA: TGCGCCAGCAGCTTGCCTCCTGGGGGGCAGTTCTTC. Its protein product is CASSLPPGGQFF. Supplemented by reference TRBV5-1 and TRBJ2-1, the full variable domain reads KAGVTQTPRYLIKTRGQQVTLSCSPISGHRSVSWYQQTPGQGLQFLFEYFSETQRNKGNFPGRFSGRQFSNSRSEMNVSTLELGDSALYLCASSLPPGGQFFGPGTRLTVL.

This clonotype has only a few counts. No conserved phenylalanine or tryptophan is present at the end of the CDR3, so a read error is the likely explanation. The DNA is omitted, as the CDR3 cannot be located on it reliably, and the CDR3 follows TCRdb's listing. The V gene is TRBV6-6, the J gene TRBJ2-1; TRBD2, as called in the table, went unchecked against the DNA. Including both end residues, the CDR3 is 13 amino acids long. Germline-derived CDR1 and CDR2 are MNHNY and SVGAGI (reference sequence). CDR3 residues: CASHGLAGGATRI.

A word on this clonotype: Given a much more abundant clone one base away, this may be a read error. CDR3 DNA sequence: TGTGCCAGTACCCAAGACAGAACTCGCGGCTACACCTTC. Protein product: CASTQDRTRGYTF. This rearrangement joins TRBV19 to TRBJ1-2; the D gene is possibly TRBD1 (5 bases). The CDR3 contains 13 residues. Germline V gives CDR1 LNHDA, CDR2 SQIVND (reference sequence). V dropped 7 bases and J dropped 8 bases, with 17 bases sitting between them. Full variable domain (rest looked up from reference TRBV19 and TRBJ1-2): DGGITQSPKYLFRKEGQNVTLSCEQNLNHDAMYWYRQDPGQGLRLIYYSQIVNDFQKGDIAEGYSVSREKKESFPLTVTSAQKNPTAFYLCASTQDRTRGYTFGSGTRLTVV.

Of note for this clonotype: This may come from a read error, since a much larger clone is one base off. The chain has TRBV27 and TRBJ2-7; D may be TRBD2 (7 bases). Trimming pared 2 bases from V and 7 bases from J, leaving 15 bases between. The germline V gene encodes CDR1 MNHEY and CDR2 SMNVEV (reference sequence). The length of the CDR3 is 14 residues. The chain's CDR3 is CASSLRGGPNEQYF. DNA of the CDR3: TGTGCCAGCAGTTTAAGGGGGGGACCCAATGAGCAGTACTTC.

This clonotype occurred a few times. The chain employs TRBV7-6 and TRBJ2-7; D gene unclear. This CDR3 is 12 amino acids long. With 4 bases removed from V and 3 bases from J, the gap between germline ends came to 7 bases. CDR1 is SGHVS, CDR2 FNYEAQ, per germline. This CDR3 is CASSWGSYEQYF. The DNA for the CDR3 is TGTGCCAGCAGCTGGGGAAGCTACGAGCAGTACTTC.

This clonotype was counted many times. CDR3 coding DNA: TGTGCCAGCAGGCCCCAGGGTCACCCTTTCTACGAGCAGTACTTC. Translated, it gives CASRPQGHPFYEQYF. The chain links TRBV6-5 to TRBJ2-7; possibly TRBD1 for D (5 bases). Per the germline V gene, CDR1 is MNHEY and CDR2 is SVGAGI. Trimming removed 6 bases at V and 3 bases at J, with 18 bases between. The length of the CDR3 is 15 residues.